The entry below gives a single T cell receptor beta chain sequence along with its context. The sample belongs to a study of T cell responses to AZD1222 COVID-19 vaccine. V shed 0 bases and J shed 4 bases, with 19 bases lying between them. CDR1 SGHRS and CDR2 YFSETQ come from the germline V gene. CDR3 size: 17 residues. The method was immunoSEQ multiplex PCR; TCRdb's version includes in-frame clones alone and lacks a portion of them. The repertoire holds about 180,000 clones, with about 90% as singletons. The sequence was obtained from an adult in good health. Sample: peripheral blood, taken on day 0 of AZD1222 vaccination. The chain combines TRBV5-1 with TRBJ1-2; D gene uncertain. The CDR3 region has the DNA TGCGCCAGCAGCTTGGAAAGCAGATTACCTTTGGTCTATGGCTACACCTTC. Its protein product is CASSLESRLPLVYGYTF.